These 18 T cell receptor beta chains were sequenced from one sample in a study of T cell changes during pregnancy in multiple sclerosis. Repertoires were generated with immunoSEQ multiplex PCR, while TCRdb's copy carries only in-frame clones and drops some. The sample shows about 120,000 clones, approximately 93% of them seen only once. Here the sequenced sample was peripheral blood, taken before pregnancy. These TCRs come from a female donor with multiple sclerosis, enrolled in a pregnancy study.

The chain uses TRBV5-6 and TRBJ2-3; no definite D call. V lost 0 bases to trimming and J lost 2 bases, with 13 bases between them. The CDR3 covers 16 residues. Germline V CDR1 and CDR2: SGHDT, YYEEEE. The CDR3 protein is CASSLDLLRYTDTQYF. As DNA, the CDR3 is TGTGCCAGCAGCTTGGATCTGTTGCGGTACACAGATACGCAGTATTTT.

The V gene is TRBV5-1, the J gene TRBJ1-1; the D is unclear. This CDR3 contains 12 residues. Per the germline V gene, CDR1 is SGHRS and CDR2 is YFSETQ. Trimming took 5 bases from V and 2 from J, leaving 7 bases between them. CDR3 sequence reads: CASSSGNTEAFF. Written as DNA, the CDR3 is TGCGCCAGCAGTTCAGGAAACACTGAAGCTTTCTTT.

The gene calls are TRBV27 and TRBJ2-7, with 8 bases lining up with TRBD1. The CDR3 is 14 residues long. The V segment lost 5 bases and the J segment 5 bases; nucleotides outside the gene matches: 8. Germline values: CDR1 MNHEY, CDR2 SMNVEV (reference sequence). CDR3 amino acids: CASSPRTGRNEQYF. The CDR3 DNA sequence: TGTGCCAGCAGTCCGAGGACAGGGAGGAACGAGCAGTACTTC.

The gene calls are TRBV28 and TRBJ1-5, with unresolved D. CDR3 length equals 17 residues. Germline values: CDR1 MDHEN, CDR2 SYDVKM. V lost 6 bases and J 1 base, leaving 19 bases between the germline ends. CDR3: CASSPRRAGGSNQPQHF. DNA of the CDR3: TGTGCCAGCAGCCCTCGACGCGCCGGCGGGAGCAATCAGCCCCAGCATTTT. Supplemented by reference TRBV28 and TRBJ1-5, the full variable domain reads DVKVTQSSRYLVKRTGEKVFLECVQDMDHENMFWYRQDPGLGLRLIYFSYDVKMKEKGDIPEGYSVSREKKERFSLILESASTNQTSMYLCASSPRRAGGSNQPQHFGDGTRLSIL.

V and J are TRBV6-5 and TRBJ1-5, with D unresolved. This CDR3 is 12 amino acids long. V gave up 6 bases and J gave up 9 bases, with 12 bases separating them. Germline V gene lookup returns CDR1 MNHEY and CDR2 SVGAGI. The CDR3 reads CASRSHPGPQHF. DNA for the CDR3: TGTGCCAGCAGATCCCACCCGGGGCCCCAGCATTTT.

This clone came up once. The chain recombines TRBV5-1 with TRBJ2-5; D not resolved. The germline gives CDR1 SGHRS, CDR2 YFSETQ. With 4 bases removed from V and 5 bases from J, the gap between germline ends came to 12 bases. The CDR3 is 13 residues long. CDR3: CASSRSPAETQYF. For the CDR3, the DNA is TGCGCCAGCAGCCGATCTCCCGCGGAGACCCAGTACTTC.

The V call is TRBV6-1, the J call TRBJ2-7; TRBD1 is a possible D gene (6 bases). The germline gives CDR1 MNHNS, CDR2 SASEGT. The ends were cut back, 8 bases at V and 3 bases at J, with 8 bases in the middle. This CDR3 region has 11 residues. The CDR3 protein is CASEGGYEQYF. In DNA, the CDR3 is TGTGCCAGCGAAGGGGGCTACGAGCAGTACTTC.

The chain is built from TRBV2 and TRBJ1-1, with D unclear. The germline CDR1 and CDR2 sequences are SNHLY and FYNNEI. The CDR3 covers 13 residues. V was clipped by 10 bases and J by 0 bases, with 12 bases between them. The CDR3 reads CATGLFMNTEAFF. The CDR3 DNA follows: TGTGCCACCGGACTGTTCATGAACACTGAAGCTTTCTTT.

The count of this clone is one. CDR3 sequence (DNA): TGCGCCAGCAGCTGGCGGACAGGAAATCCCGGGGAGCTGTTTTTT. Amino acids: CASSWRTGNPGELFF. The chain uses TRBV5-1 and TRBJ2-2, with TRBD1 matching 7 bases. Germline CDR1 is SGHRS and CDR2 is YFSETQ. Trimming took 3 bases from V and 6 from J; bases not matched to a gene: 8. The CDR3 is 15 amino acids.

This sequence joins TRBV6-1 and TRBJ2-3, with 9 bases fitting TRBD2. J was trimmed by 4 bases and V by 2 bases; bases with no gene match: 4. The CDR3 spans 15 residues. CDR1 and CDR2 from the germline V gene are MNHNS and SASEGT. The DNA of the CDR3 is TGTGCCAGCAGTGAACTAGCGGGATGGGCAGATACGCAGTATTTT. Its protein product is CASSELAGWADTQYF.

This chain joins TRBV27 and TRBJ1-1; TRBD1 is a possible D gene (5 bases). Trimming stripped 0 bases from V and 1 base from J, with 12 bases between. This CDR3 is built from 16 residues. Germline CDR1 reads MNHEY; CDR2 reads SMNVEV (reference sequence). In DNA, the CDR3 is TGTGCCAGCAGTTTATCCGCAGGGATAGGGAACACTGAAGCTTTCTTT. This sequence encodes CASSLSAGIGNTEAFF.

The chain uses TRBV5-6 and TRBJ2-1, with 9 bases aligning to TRBD2. The CDR3 has 16 amino acids. Trimming at V came to 1 base and at J to 7 bases, leaving 9 bases not matched to a gene. Germline V CDR1 and CDR2: SGHDT, YYEEEE. CDR3 bases: TGTGCCAGCAGCTTGCGGGGGGCTAGCGGGGCAAATGAGCAGTTCTTC. This encodes CASSLRGASGANEQFF.

The chain carries TRBV5-1 and TRBJ2-7; 9 bases line up with TRBD1. Germline V gene sequence: CDR1 SGHRS, CDR2 YFSETQ. The CDR3 loop spans 14 amino acids. Germline trimming cut 4 bases from V and 2 bases from J; bases unmatched to any gene: 4. The DNA of the CDR3 is TGCGCCAGCAGCCGGGACAGGGTGACCTACGAGCAGTACTTC. This sequence encodes CASSRDRVTYEQYF.

V is TRBV10-2 and J is TRBJ2-7; unclear D gene. CDR3 length: 14 amino acids. V lost 2 bases, J lost 7 bases, and 15 bases lay in between. Germline CDR1 WSHSY, CDR2 SAAADI. CDR3 in amino acids: CASSERVATNEQYF. For the CDR3, the DNA is TGCGCCAGCAGTGAGCGGGTCGCTACCAATGAGCAGTACTTC.

The chain employs TRBV18 and TRBJ1-1, with D maybe TRBD1 (6 bases). The CDR3 is made up of 15 amino acids. Germline CDR1 is KGHSH and CDR2 is LQKENI. V shed 4 bases and J shed 3 bases, with 15 bases lying between them. DNA for the CDR3: TGTGCCAGCTCACTCGAGAGGGGGATTGACACTGAAGCTTTCTTT. Translating gives CASSLERGIDTEAFF.

This chain links TRBV30 with TRBJ1-2; D is ambiguous. In germline, CDR1 is GTSNPN, CDR2 SVGIG (reference sequence). Trimming removed 5 bases at V and 0 bases at J, with 7 bases between. The CDR3 contains 12 residues. The CDR3 DNA reads as TGTGCCTGGGGTTCTACTAACTATGGCTACACCTTC. Translating it yields CAWGSTNYGYTF.

The rearrangement joins TRBV7-3 to TRBJ2-3, with 13 bases identical to TRBD2. The CDR3 totals 17 residues. Germline V gene data show CDR1 as SGHTA and CDR2 as FQGTGA. After removal of 6 bases from V and 4 bases from J, the junction contained 10 bases not matched to a gene. CDR3 in amino acids: CASSSPRLAGGPDTQYF. CDR3 coding DNA: TGTGCCAGCAGTTCACCCCGACTAGCGGGGGGCCCAGATACGCAGTATTTT.

The table lists this clone with a few counts. The chain carries TRBV30 and TRBJ1-2, with D possibly being TRBD1 (5 bases). This CDR3 has 13 amino acids. Germline lookup yields CDR1 GTSNPN and CDR2 SVGIG (reference sequence). Trimming took off 4 bases at V and 2 bases at J, with 11 bases between the two ends. The CDR3 protein is CAWTGISNYGYTF. Here the CDR3 DNA reads TGTGCCTGGACAGGGATATCAAACTATGGCTACACCTTC.